The clone carrying this TCR beta chain was seen many times. The antigen is undetermined. From germline, CDR1 is MDHEN and CDR2 SYDVKM. The CDR3 is 15 residues long. Trimming cost V 6 bases and J 2 bases; bases outside gene matches: 10. Amplified TCR beta CDR3 regions derived from RNA transcripts. HTBI primers were used for first-round RT-PCR of the TCR CDR3. TCRdb re-called the multiplex PCR reads through MiXCR, storing one row per CDR3 protein. This table holds a few hundred thousand distinct CDR3 sequences, around 15% found once. These data belong to a study of T cells in Graves' hyperthyroidism and ophthalmopathy. Study-wide findings and caveats: Before onset, by a median of about seven months, the model predicted ophthalmopathy. In the blood, most expanded thyroid clonotypes above 0.001 appeared as well.

A patient was excluded if there was uncontrolled infection, other autoimmune disease, pregnancy or lactation. This TCR was sampled from a woman aged 40 to 50 with Graves' ophthalmopathy. V usage is TRBV28 and J usage is TRBJ2-7; TRBD2 matches at 7 bases. Source material: blood. The DNA of the CDR3 is TGTGCCAGCAGGATTTCAGCGGGGAGAGCCTACGAGCAGTACTTC. Protein: CASRISAGRAYEQYF.